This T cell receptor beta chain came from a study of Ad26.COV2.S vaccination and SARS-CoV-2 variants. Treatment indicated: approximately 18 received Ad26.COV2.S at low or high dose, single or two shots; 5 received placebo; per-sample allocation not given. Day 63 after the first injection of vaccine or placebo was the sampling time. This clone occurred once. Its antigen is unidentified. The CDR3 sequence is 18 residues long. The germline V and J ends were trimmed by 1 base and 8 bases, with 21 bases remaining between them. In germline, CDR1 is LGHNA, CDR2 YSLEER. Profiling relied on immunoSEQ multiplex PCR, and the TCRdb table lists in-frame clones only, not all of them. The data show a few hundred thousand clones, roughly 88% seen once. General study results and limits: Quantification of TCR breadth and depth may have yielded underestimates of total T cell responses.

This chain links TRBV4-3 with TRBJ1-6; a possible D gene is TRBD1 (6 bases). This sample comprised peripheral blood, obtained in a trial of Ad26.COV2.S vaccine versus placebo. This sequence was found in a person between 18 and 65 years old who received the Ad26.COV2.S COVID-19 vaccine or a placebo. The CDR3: CASSQARTDVALDSPLHF. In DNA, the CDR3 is TGCGCCAGCAGCCAAGCCCGGACAGATGTTGCATTGGATTCACCCCTCCACTTT.